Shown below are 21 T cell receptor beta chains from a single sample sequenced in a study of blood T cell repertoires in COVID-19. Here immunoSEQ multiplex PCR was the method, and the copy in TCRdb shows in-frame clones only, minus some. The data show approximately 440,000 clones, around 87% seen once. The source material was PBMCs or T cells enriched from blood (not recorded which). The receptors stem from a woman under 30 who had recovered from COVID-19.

As DNA, the CDR3 is TGCGCCAGCAGTGCCCAGGGGGGCACTGAAGCTTTCTTT. As protein: CASSAQGGTEAFF. The chain recombines TRBV5-1 with TRBJ1-1; TRBD1 matches at 7 bases. V was pared by 5 bases and J by 4 bases, with 5 bases of the junction left unmatched. Germline CDR1 and CDR2: SGHRS and YFSETQ. The CDR3 sequence is 13 residues long. Using reference TRBV5-1 and TRBJ1-1 for the parts outside the CDR3, the full variable domain is KAGVTQTPRYLIKTRGQQVTLSCSPISGHRSVSWYQQTPGQGLQFLFEYFSETQRNKGNFPGRFSGRQFSNSRSEMNVSTLELGDSALYLCASSAQGGTEAFFGQGTRLTVV.

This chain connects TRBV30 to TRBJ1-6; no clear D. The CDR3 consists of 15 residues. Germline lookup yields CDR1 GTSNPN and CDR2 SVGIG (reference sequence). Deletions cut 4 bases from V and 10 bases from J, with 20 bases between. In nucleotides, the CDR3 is TGTGCCTGGACCGAGGGTCCAACCACCCACTCACCCCTCCACTTT. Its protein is CAWTEGPTTHSPLHF.

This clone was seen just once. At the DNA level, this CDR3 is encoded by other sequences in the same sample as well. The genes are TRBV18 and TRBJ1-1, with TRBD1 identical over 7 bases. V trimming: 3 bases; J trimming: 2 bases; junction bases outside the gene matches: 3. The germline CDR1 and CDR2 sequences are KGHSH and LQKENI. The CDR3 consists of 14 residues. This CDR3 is CASSPNRGNTEAFF. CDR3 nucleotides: TGTGCCAGCTCACCTAACAGGGGAAACACTGAAGCTTTCTTT.

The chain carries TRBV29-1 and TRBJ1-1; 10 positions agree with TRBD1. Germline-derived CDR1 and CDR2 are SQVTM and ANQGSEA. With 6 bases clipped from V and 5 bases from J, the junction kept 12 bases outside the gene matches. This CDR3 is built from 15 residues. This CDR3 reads CSVTGGPNVGTEAFF. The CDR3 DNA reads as TGCAGCGTGACAGGGGGCCCGAACGTCGGGACTGAAGCTTTCTTT.

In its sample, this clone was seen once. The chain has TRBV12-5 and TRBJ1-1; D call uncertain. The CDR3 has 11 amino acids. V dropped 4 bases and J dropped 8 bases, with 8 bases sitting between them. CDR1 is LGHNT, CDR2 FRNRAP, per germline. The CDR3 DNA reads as TGTGCTAGTGGTTCCTCGGTAGAAGCTTTCTTT. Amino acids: CASGSSVEAFF.

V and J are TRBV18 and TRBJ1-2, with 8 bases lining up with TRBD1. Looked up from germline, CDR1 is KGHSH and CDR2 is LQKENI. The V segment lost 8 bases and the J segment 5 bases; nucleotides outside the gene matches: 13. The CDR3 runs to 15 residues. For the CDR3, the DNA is TGTGCCAGCGCGATGACAGGGGTTCGGATATATGGCTACACCTTC. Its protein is CASAMTGVRIYGYTF.

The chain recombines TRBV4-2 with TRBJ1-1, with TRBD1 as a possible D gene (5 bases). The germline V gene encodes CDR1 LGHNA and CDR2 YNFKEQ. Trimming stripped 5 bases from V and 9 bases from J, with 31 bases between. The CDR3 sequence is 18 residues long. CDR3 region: CASSIRATLGFGGWQAFF. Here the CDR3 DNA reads TGTGCCAGCAGCATCAGGGCGACATTAGGGTTCGGGGGGTGGCAAGCTTTCTTT.

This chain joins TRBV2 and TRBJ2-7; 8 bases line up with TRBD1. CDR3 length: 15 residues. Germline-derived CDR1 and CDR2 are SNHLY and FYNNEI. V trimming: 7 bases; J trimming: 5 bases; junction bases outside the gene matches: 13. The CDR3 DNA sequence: TGTGCCAGCACCTCCGAACAGGGGGAAGGTAACGAGCAGTACTTC. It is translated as CASTSEQGEGNEQYF.

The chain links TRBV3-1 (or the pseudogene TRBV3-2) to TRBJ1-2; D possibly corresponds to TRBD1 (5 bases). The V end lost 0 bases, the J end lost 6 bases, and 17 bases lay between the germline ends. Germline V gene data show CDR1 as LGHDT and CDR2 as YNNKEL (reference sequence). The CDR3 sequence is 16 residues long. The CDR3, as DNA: TGTGCCAGCAGCCAAGATCGAATGGGCAGGGTAAATGGCTACACCTTC. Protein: CASSQDRMGRVNGYTF.

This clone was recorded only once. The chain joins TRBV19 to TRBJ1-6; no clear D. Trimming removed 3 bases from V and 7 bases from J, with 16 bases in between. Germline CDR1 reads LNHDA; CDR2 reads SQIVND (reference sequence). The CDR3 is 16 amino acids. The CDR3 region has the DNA TGTGCCAGTAGTATTGTCGGGCGGACGGGAAATTCACCCCTCCACTTT. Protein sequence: CASSIVGRTGNSPLHF.

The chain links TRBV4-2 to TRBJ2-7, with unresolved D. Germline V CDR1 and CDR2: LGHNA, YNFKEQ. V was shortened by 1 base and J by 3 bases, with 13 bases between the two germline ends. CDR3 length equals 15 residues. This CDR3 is CASSQVLGFHYEQYF. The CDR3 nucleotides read TGTGCCAGCAGCCAAGTACTCGGGTTTCACTACGAGCAGTACTTC.

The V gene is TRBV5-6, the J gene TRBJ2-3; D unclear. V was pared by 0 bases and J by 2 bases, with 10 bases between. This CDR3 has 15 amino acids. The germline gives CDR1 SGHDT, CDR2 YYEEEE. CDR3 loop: CASSLERIPTDTQYF. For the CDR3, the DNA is TGTGCCAGCAGCTTGGAGAGAATTCCCACAGATACGCAGTATTTT.

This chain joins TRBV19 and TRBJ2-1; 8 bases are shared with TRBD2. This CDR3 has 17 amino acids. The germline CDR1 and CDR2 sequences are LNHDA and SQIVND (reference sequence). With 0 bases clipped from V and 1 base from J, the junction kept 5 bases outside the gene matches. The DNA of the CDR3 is TGTGCCAGTAGTATAGAATCAGCGGGGGTTTCCTACAATGAGCAGTTCTTC. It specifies CASSIESAGVSYNEQFF.

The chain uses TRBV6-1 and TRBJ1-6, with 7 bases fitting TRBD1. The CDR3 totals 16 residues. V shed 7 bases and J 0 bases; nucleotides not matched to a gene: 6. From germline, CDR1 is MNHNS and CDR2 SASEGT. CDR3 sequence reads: CASTDHRGSYNSPLHF. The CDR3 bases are TGTGCCAGCACTGACCACAGGGGCTCCTATAATTCACCCCTCCACTTT.

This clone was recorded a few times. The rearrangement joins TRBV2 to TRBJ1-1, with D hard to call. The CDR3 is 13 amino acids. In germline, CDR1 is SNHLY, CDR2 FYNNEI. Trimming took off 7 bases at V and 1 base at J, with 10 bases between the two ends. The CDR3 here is CASNRGRNTEAFF. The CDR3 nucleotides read TGTGCCAGCAATCGGGGAAGGAACACTGAAGCTTTCTTT.

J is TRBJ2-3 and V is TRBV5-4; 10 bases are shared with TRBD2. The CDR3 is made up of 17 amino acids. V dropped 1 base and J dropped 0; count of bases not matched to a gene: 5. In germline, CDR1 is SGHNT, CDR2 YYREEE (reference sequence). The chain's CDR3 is CASSLPSGGESTDTQYF. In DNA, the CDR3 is TGTGCCAGCAGCTTGCCTAGCGGGGGCGAAAGCACAGATACGCAGTATTTT.

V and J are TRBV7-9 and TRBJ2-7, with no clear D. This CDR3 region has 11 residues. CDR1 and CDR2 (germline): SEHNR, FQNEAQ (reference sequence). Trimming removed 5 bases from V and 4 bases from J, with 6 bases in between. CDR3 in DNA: TGTGCCAGCAGCCCCTATTACGAGCAGTACTTC. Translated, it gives CASSPYYEQYF.

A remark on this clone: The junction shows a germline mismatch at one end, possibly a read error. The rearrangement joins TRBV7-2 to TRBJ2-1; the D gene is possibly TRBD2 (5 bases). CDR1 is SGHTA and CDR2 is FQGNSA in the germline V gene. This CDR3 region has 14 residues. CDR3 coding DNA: TGTGCCAGCAGCTTAGGAGGGTCGGGCAATGACCAGTTCTTC. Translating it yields CASSLGGSGNDQFF.

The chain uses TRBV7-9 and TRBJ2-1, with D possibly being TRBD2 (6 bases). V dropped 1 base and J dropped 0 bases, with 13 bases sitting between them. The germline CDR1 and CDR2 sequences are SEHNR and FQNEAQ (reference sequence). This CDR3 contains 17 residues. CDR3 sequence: CASSLVGGDISYNEQFF. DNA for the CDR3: TGTGCCAGCAGCTTAGTGGGCGGGGATATCTCCTACAATGAGCAGTTCTTC.

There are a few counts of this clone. The DNA for the CDR3 is TGTGCCAGCAGTTCCAGGGGGGTTAGAAATGGCTACACCTTC. This codes for CASSSRGVRNGYTF. The chain couples TRBV2 to TRBJ1-2; 7 bases agree with TRBD1. Germline V CDR1 and CDR2: SNHLY, FYNNEI. There are 14 residues in the CDR3. The V and J ends lost 5 bases and 6 bases, in that order; junction bases with no gene match: 9. Variable domain in full (rest from reference TRBV2 and TRBJ1-2): EPEVTQTPSHQVTQMGQEVILRCVPISNHLYFYWYRQILGQKVEFLVSFYNNEISEKSEIFDDQFSVERPDGSNFTLKIRSTKLEDSAMYFCASSSRGVRNGYTFGSGTRLTVV.

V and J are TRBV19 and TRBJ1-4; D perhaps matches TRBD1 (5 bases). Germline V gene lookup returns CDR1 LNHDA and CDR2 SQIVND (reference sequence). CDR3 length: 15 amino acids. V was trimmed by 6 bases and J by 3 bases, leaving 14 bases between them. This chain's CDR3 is CASSPQTVSNEKLFF. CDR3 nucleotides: TGTGCCAGTAGCCCTCAGACAGTCTCTAATGAAAAACTGTTTTTT.